This T cell receptor (beta chain) originates from a study of shared clonotypes between healthy human individuals. Free of recent acute infections or vaccinations, the donors were healthy HIV-negative adults. This clone was seen more than once but under ten times. In germline, CDR1 is SGHTA, CDR2 FQGNSA. This CDR3 spans 13 amino acids. The J segment lost 2 bases and the V segment lost 9 bases, leaving 5 bases of the junction unmatched. Several immunoSEQ plates received, in even portions, the genomic DNA of each subset. Sequencing was performed with immunoSEQ multiplex PCR; in TCRdb, only in-frame clones are kept and a portion is missing. The table has 550,000 to 600,000 clones, around 80% seen once; the top ten hold around 12%.

The sequenced sample consisted of PBMCs. This clonotype was sampled from a woman in her 40s in good health. Some clones in this sample may be carry-over from other donors' samples. This chain joins TRBV7-2 and TRBJ2-7, with 9 bases lining up with TRBD1. CDR3 bases: TGTGCCAGTAGTCGGACAGGGGCCTACGAGCAGTACTTC. Amino acids: CASSRTGAYEQYF.